This T cell receptor (beta chain) emerged from a study of T cell responses to AZD1222 COVID-19 vaccine. Overall study findings and caveats: Baseline testing showed seropositivity in only a handful of AZD1222 recipients.

On this clone itself: Its specificity is unknown.

The CDR3 extends over 14 amino acids. Trimming cost V 3 bases and J 6 bases, with 12 bases left between them. The germline CDR1 and CDR2 sequences are MNHNS and SASEGT. Clones were sequenced by immunoSEQ multiplex PCR, and TCRdb holds only the in-frame ones, with some missing. Seen here are around 110,000 clones, 70% to 90% observed once, and the top ten hold 4.5% to 5.5%. This TCR derives from an adult who received the AZD1222 COVID-19 vaccine. The sample consisted of peripheral blood, taken 28 days after the second AZD1222 dose. The J gene is TRBJ1-5, the V gene TRBV6-1; D might be TRBD1 (5 bases). This CDR3 reads CASSDAGSGQPQHF. CDR3 DNA sequence: TGTGCCAGCAGTGACGCAGGGTCGGGTCAGCCCCAGCATTTT.